These 17 T cell receptor beta chains were sequenced from one sample in a study of T cells after yellow fever vaccination. Via MiXCR, TCRdb re-called the 5' RACE reads, giving one row per CDR3 protein. The sample contains roughly 120,000 distinct CDR3 sequences, about 6.8% of which appear only once. Sequenced material: CD4+ T cells sorted from PBMCs, taken 35 to 50 days after the first yellow fever vaccination. The receptors derive from a man younger than 35 who received the YFV17D yellow fever vaccine.

Concerning this clonotype itself: At one of its ends the junction is not consistent with the germline gene, which may arise from a read error. The chain carries TRBV3-1 and TRBJ1-2, with 9 bases that match TRBD1. The length of the CDR3 is 14 residues. Germline V CDR1 and CDR2: LGHDT, YNNKEL (reference sequence). CDR3 sequence (DNA): TGTGCCACCAGCCGGGGGACAGGGAACTATGGCTACACCTTC. Residues: CATSRGTGNYGYTF.

This clonotype was seen at least ten times. The chain uses TRBV7-2 and TRBJ2-5, with D perhaps matching TRBD2 (5 bases). Per the germline V gene, CDR1 is SGHTA and CDR2 is FQGNSA. The CDR3 length is 13 residues. Deletions cut 0 bases from V and 5 bases from J, with 7 bases between. This chain's CDR3 is CASSLARGETQYF. The CDR3 DNA follows: TGTGCCAGCAGCTTAGCACGGGGTGAGACCCAGTACTTC.

This clonotype has a count of ten or more. V is TRBV5-6 and J is TRBJ2-3, with 7 bases aligning to TRBD1. This CDR3 region has 14 residues. V shed 5 bases and J 7 bases; nucleotides not matched to a gene: 10. From germline, CDR1 is SGHDT and CDR2 YYEEEE. CDR3 sequence: CASRYRQGIYTQYF. Written as DNA, the CDR3 is TGTGCCAGCAGATATAGACAGGGAATATATACGCAGTATTTT.

This clonotype showed up many times. This sequence joins TRBV12-3 or TRBV12-4 and TRBJ2-6; no clear D gene. This CDR3 comprises 13 residues. Between the trimmed V and J ends, which lost 2 bases and 6 bases, there was a span of 5 bases. The CDR3 protein is CASSLLAANVLTF. The CDR3 coding sequence is TGTGCCAGCAGTTTATTGGCGGCCAACGTCCTGACTTTC.

This clonotype was recorded a few times. The J gene is TRBJ1-1, the V gene TRBV12-3 or TRBV12-4; D is perhaps TRBD1 (6 bases). V was pared by 6 bases and J by 5 bases, with 16 bases between. The CDR3 has 14 residues. CDR3 sequence: CASRRFEGGTEAFF. DNA for the CDR3: TGTGCCAGCAGACGATTTGAGGGGGGGACTGAAGCTTTCTTT.

This clonotype was seen many times. The chain recombines TRBV5-1 with TRBJ2-5; 8 nucleotides line up with TRBD2. This CDR3 spans 15 amino acids. Per germline, CDR1 SGHRS and CDR2 YFSETQ. J gave up 4 bases and V 2 bases, and 7 bases lay outside the gene matches. CDR3 sequence reads: CASSFSGGPRETQYF. CDR3 coding DNA: TGCGCCAGCAGCTTCTCGGGGGGGCCGCGAGAGACCCAGTACTTC.

This clonotype has ten or more counts. This chain links TRBV20-1 with TRBJ2-7; TRBD1 might be the D (6 bases). The CDR3 sequence is 14 residues long. The V gene lost 1 base and the J gene lost 5 bases, with 15 bases spanning the gap. Germline lookup yields CDR1 DFQATT and CDR2 SNEGSKA (reference sequence). In nucleotides, the CDR3 is TGCAGTGCTAGAGCGACAGGCCCTCGCGACGAGCAGTACTTC. Translated: CSARATGPRDEQYF.

This clonotype was seen repeatedly, ten times or more. This chain joins TRBV29-1 and TRBJ2-7, with D perhaps TRBD1 (5 bases). CDR1 is SQVTM, CDR2 ANQGSEA, per germline. CDR3 length: 13 residues. V was clipped by 4 bases and J by 7 bases, with 17 bases between them. The CDR3 loop is CSVGVQALGEQYF. The CDR3 DNA reads TGCAGCGTTGGAGTACAGGCCTTGGGGGAGCAGTACTTC.

The table lists this clonotype with many counts. The chain links TRBV20-1 to TRBJ2-3; D is possibly TRBD2 (7 bases). Germline assignment: CDR1 DFQATT and CDR2 SNEGSKA (reference sequence). The ends were cut back, 6 bases at V and 7 bases at J, with 20 bases in the middle. The CDR3 length is 14 residues. CDR3 loop: CSARGGGAGYTQYF. In DNA form, the CDR3 reads TGCAGTGCGCGTGGGGGGGGCGCGGGTTATACGCAGTATTTT.

The rearrangement links TRBV19 to TRBJ2-7; TRBD1 agrees at 9 bases. The CDR3 length is 15 residues. V lost 7 bases and J lost 6; bases outside the gene matches: 13. Germline lookup yields CDR1 LNHDA and CDR2 SQIVND (reference sequence). In DNA form, the CDR3 reads TGTGCCAGTACCGAAAGAGGGGACAGGGTAAGCGAGCAGTACTTC. Amino acid sequence: CASTERGDRVSEQYF. The whole variable domain, filled in from reference TRBV19 and TRBJ2-7, reads DGGITQSPKYLFRKEGQNVTLSCEQNLNHDAMYWYRQDPGQGLRLIYYSQIVNDFQKGDIAEGYSVSREKKESFPLTVTSAQKNPTAFYLCASTERGDRVSEQYFGPGTRLTVT.

This clonotype was seen repeatedly, ten times or more. This sequence joins TRBV5-1 and TRBJ2-3; the match to TRBD2 covers 12 bases. The CDR3 sequence is 16 residues long. J was trimmed by 0 bases and V by 4 bases; bases with no gene match: 3. Germline V gives CDR1 SGHRS, CDR2 YFSETQ. The chain's CDR3 is CASSPGLAGSTDTQYF. The CDR3 DNA sequence: TGCGCCAGCAGCCCCGGACTAGCGGGGAGCACAGATACGCAGTATTTT.

This clonotype was seen at least ten times. This chain uses TRBV7-2 with TRBJ2-7, with D perhaps matching TRBD2 (7 bases). Germline V gives CDR1 SGHTA, CDR2 FQGNSA. Trimming removed 5 bases from V and 7 bases from J, with 27 bases in between. This CDR3 region has 17 residues. The CDR3 region is CASSPWIAGGGLHEQYF. CDR3 nucleotides: TGTGCCAGCAGCCCCTGGATCGCTGGCGGGGGCCTTCATGAGCAGTACTTC.

This clonotype showed up just a few times. The CDR3 here is CASSLGTSGGQETQYF. In DNA form, the CDR3 reads TGTGCCAGCAGTCTCGGGACTAGCGGGGGGCAAGAGACCCAGTACTTC. The rearrangement uses TRBV12-3 or TRBV12-4 and TRBJ2-5, with 15 nucleotides matching TRBD2. This CDR3 is built from 16 residues. V lost 5 bases and J lost 2; bases outside the gene matches: 3.

This clonotype has ten or more counts. The chain has TRBV7-6 and TRBJ1-1; D is perhaps TRBD1 (6 bases). This CDR3 is built from 17 residues. V was clipped by 5 bases and J by 7 bases, with 26 bases between them. Per germline, CDR1 SGHVS and CDR2 FNYEAQ. CDR3 region: CASSTRLGSPGGREAFF. In DNA form, the CDR3 reads TGTGCCAGCAGCACTCGTCTTGGGTCCCCGGGGGGCCGTGAAGCTTTCTTT.

This clonotype was counted many times. This chain links TRBV4-2 with TRBJ1-1; D perhaps matches TRBD1 (5 bases). Germline loops: CDR1 LGHNA, CDR2 YNFKEQ. Trimming took off 2 bases at V and 8 bases at J, with 15 bases between the two ends. This CDR3 has 14 residues. The CDR3 is CASSQHGGELEAFF. Here the CDR3 DNA reads TGTGCCAGCAGCCAACACGGGGGAGAACTAGAAGCTTTCTTT.

This clonotype has at least ten counts. CDR3 sequence (DNA): TGTGCCAGCAGCTTAGGTGAGCGGAACGAGCAGTACTTC. Protein product: CASSLGERNEQYF. The chain carries TRBV13 and TRBJ2-7, with D perhaps TRBD2 (5 bases). V lost 0 bases to trimming and J lost 5 bases, with 8 bases between them. Germline V lookup: CDR1 PRHDT, CDR2 FYEKMQ (reference sequence). The CDR3 contains 13 residues.

This clonotype was seen many times. The V gene is TRBV7-9, the J gene TRBJ1-6, with a weak D call TRBD1 (5 bases). This CDR3 has 17 amino acids. Germline V gene data show CDR1 as SEHNR and CDR2 as FQNEAQ (reference sequence). V lost 5 bases to trimming and J lost 2 bases, with 16 bases between them. CDR3 sequence: CASSPGGANAYNSPLHF. The DNA for the CDR3 is TGTGCCAGCAGCCCCGGAGGGGCCAACGCCTATAATTCACCCCTCCACTTT.